This T cell receptor (beta chain) derives from a study of regulatory T cells in long-lasting Graves disease. The study's findings and limits: Persistent Graves' patients showed reduced TCR diversity versus newly diagnosed patients. Favored usage of TRBV28, TRBJ1-2 and TRBJ2-5 was recorded in persistent disease.

Arm-PCR of CDR3 regions and iRepertoire HTBI primers were used to build TCR beta libraries. Each CDR3 protein gets one entry after TCRdb re-called the multiplex PCR reads with MiXCR. The sample holds approximately 350,000 distinct CDR3 sequences, about 12% seen once. CDR3 length: 13 residues. Germline CDR1 and CDR2: DFQATT and SNEGSKA (reference sequence). A note on this clonotype: Its cognate antigen is unknown. Given a much more abundant clone one base away, this may be a read error.

The time point here: newly diagnosed GD, antithyroid drugs for less than 3 months. From PBMCs, RNA was extracted and then used to make the TCR library. The same sample was also studied in work on T cells in Graves' hyperthyroidism and ophthalmopathy. That paper adds: Diagnosing involved the use of clinical symptoms, serum thyroxine and TRAb, thyroid ultrasound and orbital computed tomography.

The sequencing used peripheral blood mononuclear cells (PBMCs), collected at new diagnosis, from a patient treated with antithyroid drugs. The clonotype comes from a woman between 18 and 29 years old with Graves disease. The chain links TRBV20-1 to TRBJ2-7, with TRBD2 matching 11 bases. CDR3 protein: CRASGTSGYERYF. DNA of the CDR3: TGCAGGGCCAGTGGGACTAGCGGATACGAGCGGTACTTC.